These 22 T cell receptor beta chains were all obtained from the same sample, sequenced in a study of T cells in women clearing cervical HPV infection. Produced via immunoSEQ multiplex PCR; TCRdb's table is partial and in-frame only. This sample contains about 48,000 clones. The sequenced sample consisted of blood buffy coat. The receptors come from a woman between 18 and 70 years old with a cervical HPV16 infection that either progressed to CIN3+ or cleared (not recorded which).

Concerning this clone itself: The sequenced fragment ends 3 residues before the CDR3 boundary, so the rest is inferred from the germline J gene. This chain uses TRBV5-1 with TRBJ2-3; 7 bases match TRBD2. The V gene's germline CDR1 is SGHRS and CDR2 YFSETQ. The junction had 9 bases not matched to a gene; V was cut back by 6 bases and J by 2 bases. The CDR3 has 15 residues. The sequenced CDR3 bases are TGCGCCAGCACCGGGGGTAGCGGGTTCACAGATACG. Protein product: CASTGGSGFTDT. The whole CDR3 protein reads CASTGGSGFTDTQYF.

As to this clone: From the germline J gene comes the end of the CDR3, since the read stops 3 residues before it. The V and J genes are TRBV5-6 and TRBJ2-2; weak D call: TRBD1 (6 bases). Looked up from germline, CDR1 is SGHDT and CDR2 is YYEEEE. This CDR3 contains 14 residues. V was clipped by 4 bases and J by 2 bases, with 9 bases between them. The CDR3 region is CASSQGQNTGELFF. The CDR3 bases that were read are TGTGCCAGCAGCCAGGGACAAAACACCGGGGAG.

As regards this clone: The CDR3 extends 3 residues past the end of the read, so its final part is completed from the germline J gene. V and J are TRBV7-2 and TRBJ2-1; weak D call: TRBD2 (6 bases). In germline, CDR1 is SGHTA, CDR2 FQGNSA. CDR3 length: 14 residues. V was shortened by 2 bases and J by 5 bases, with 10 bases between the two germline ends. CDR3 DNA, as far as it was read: TGTGCCAGCAGCTTAAGAGCGGGCAACAATGAG. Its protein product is CASSLRAGNNE. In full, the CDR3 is CASSLRAGNNEQFF. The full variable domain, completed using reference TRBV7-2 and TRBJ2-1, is GAGVSQSPSNKVTEKGKDVELRCDPISGHTALYWYRQSLGQGLEFLIYFQGNSAPDKSGLPSDRFSAERTGGSVSTLTIQRTQQEDSAVYLCASSLRAGNNEQFFGPGTRLTVL.

The CDR3 protein is CASSQRGDSPLHF. The covered CDR3 bases are TGTGCCAGCAGCCAAAGGGGTGATTCACCC. V gene TRBV7-7 combines with J gene TRBJ1-6; possibly TRBD1 for D (5 bases). The read ends 3 residues shy of where the CDR3 ends; the end is completed using the germline J gene. V shed 5 bases and J shed 8 bases, with 10 bases lying between them. The CDR3 totals 13 residues. CDR1 is SSHAT, CDR2 FNYEAQ, per germline (reference sequence).

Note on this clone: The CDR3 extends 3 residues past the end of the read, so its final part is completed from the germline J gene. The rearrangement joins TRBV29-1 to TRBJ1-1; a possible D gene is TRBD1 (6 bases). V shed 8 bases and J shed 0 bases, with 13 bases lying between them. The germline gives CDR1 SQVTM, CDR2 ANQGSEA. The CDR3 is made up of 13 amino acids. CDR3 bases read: TGCAGCCCCCTGGACAGCTTGAACACTGAA. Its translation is CSPLDSLNTE. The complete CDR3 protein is CSPLDSLNTEAFF. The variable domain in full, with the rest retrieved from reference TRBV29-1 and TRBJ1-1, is SAVISQKPSRDICQRGTSLTIQCQVDSQVTMMFWYRQQPGQSLTLIATANQGSEATYESGFVIDKFPISRPNLTFSTLTVSNMSPEDSSIYLCSPLDSLNTEAFFGQGTRLTVV.

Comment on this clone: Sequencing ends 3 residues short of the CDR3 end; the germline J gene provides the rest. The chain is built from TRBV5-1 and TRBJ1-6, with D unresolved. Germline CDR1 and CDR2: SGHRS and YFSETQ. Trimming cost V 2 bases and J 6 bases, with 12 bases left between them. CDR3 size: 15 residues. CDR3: CASSFWALSNSPLHF. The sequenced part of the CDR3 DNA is TGCGCCAGCAGCTTTTGGGCCTTAAGTAATTCACCC.

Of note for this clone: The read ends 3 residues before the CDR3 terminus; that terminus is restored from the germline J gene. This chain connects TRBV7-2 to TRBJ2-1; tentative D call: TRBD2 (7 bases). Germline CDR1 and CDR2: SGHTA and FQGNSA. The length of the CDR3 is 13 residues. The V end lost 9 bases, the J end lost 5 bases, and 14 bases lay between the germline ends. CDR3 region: CASRGAPNNEQFF. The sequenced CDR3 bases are TGTGCCAGTCGGGGGGCCCCAAACAATGAG. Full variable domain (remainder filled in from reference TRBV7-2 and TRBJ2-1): GAGVSQSPSNKVTEKGKDVELRCDPISGHTALYWYRQSLGQGLEFLIYFQGNSAPDKSGLPSDRFSAERTGGSVSTLTIQRTQQEDSAVYLCASRGAPNNEQFFGPGTRLTVL.

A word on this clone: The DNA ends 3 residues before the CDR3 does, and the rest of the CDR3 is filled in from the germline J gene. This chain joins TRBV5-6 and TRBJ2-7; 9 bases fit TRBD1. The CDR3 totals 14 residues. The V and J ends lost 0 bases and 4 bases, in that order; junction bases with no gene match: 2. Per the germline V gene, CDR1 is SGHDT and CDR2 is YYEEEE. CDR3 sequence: CASSLGQGDYEQYF. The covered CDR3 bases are TGTGCCAGCAGCTTGGGACAGGGGGATTACGAG. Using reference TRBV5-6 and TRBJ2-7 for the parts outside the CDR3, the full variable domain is DAGVTQSPTHLIKTRGQQVTLRCSPKSGHDTVSWYQQALGQGPQFIFQYYEEEERQRGNFPDRFSGHQFPNYSSELNVNALLLGDSALYLCASSLGQGDYEQYFGPGTRLTVT.

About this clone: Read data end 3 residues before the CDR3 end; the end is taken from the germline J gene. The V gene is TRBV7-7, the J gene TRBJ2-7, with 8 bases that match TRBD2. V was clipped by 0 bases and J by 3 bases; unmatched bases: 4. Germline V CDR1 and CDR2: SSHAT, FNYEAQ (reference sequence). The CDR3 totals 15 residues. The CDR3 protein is CASSLAAGGGYEQYF. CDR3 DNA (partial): TGTGCCAGCAGCTTAGCGGCCGGGGGGGGCTACGAG.

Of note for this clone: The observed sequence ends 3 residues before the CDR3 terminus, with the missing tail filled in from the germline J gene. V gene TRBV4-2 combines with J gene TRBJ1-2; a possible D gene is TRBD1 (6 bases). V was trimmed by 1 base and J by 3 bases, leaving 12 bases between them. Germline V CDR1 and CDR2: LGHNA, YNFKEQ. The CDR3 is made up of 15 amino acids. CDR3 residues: CASSQVQGSDYGYTF. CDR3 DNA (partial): TGTGCCAGCAGCCAAGTCCAGGGGAGCGACTATGGC.

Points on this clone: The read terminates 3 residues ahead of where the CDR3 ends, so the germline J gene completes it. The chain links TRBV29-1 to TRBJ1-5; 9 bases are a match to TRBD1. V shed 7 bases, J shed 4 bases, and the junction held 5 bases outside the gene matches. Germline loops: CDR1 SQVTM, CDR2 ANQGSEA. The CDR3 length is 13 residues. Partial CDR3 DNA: TGCAGCGCAGGACAGGGGTTTAATCAGCCC. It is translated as CSAGQGFNQP. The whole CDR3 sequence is CSAGQGFNQPQHF. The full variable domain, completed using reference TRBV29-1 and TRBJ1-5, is SAVISQKPSRDICQRGTSLTIQCQVDSQVTMMFWYRQQPGQSLTLIATANQGSEATYESGFVIDKFPISRPNLTFSTLTVSNMSPEDSSIYLCSAGQGFNQPQHFGDGTRLSIL.

CDR3 DNA (partial): TGCAGTGCTAGGGGGGGAGGTAGTGGC. Translating it yields CSARGGGSG. The entire CDR3 protein reads CSARGGGSGYTF. The chain combines TRBV20-1 with TRBJ1-2; TRBD1 might be the D (5 bases). The CDR3 is cut off 3 residues early in the read; its end comes from the germline J gene. This CDR3 is built from 12 residues. From germline, CDR1 is DFQATT and CDR2 SNEGSKA (reference sequence). Trimming took 3 bases from V and 7 from J, leaving 12 bases between them.

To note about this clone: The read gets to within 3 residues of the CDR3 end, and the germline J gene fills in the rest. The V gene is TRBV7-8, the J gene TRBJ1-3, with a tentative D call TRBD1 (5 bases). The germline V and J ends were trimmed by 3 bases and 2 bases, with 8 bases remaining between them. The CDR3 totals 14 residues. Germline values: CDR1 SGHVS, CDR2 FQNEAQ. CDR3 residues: CASSFLGAGNTIYF. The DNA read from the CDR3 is TGTGCCAGCAGCTTTCTAGGGGCTGGAAACACC.

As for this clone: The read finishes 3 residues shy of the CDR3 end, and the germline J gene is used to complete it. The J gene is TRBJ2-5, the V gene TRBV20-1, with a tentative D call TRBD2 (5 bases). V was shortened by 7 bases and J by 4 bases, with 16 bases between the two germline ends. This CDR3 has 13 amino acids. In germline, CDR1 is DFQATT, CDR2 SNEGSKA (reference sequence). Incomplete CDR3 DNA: TGCAGTGTTGGACTCGCGGTAGTAGAGACC. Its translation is CSVGLAVVET. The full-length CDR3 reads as CSVGLAVVETQYF.

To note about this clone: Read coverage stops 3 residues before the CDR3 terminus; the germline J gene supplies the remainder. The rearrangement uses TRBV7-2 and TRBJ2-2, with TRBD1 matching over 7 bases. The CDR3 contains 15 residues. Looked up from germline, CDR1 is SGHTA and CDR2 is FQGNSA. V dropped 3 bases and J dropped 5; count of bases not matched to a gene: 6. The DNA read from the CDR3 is TGTGCCAGCAGCTTGACAGGGCGTGGGACCGGGGAG. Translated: CASSLTGRGTGE. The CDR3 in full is CASSLTGRGTGELFF.

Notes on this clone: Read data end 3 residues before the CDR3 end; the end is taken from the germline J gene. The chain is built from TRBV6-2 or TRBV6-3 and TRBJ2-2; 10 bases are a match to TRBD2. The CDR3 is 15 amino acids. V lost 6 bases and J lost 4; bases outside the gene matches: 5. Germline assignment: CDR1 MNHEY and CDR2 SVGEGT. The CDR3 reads CASSLLAGATGELFF. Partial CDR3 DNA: TGTGCCAGCAGCCTTCTAGCGGGGGCCACCGGGGAG.

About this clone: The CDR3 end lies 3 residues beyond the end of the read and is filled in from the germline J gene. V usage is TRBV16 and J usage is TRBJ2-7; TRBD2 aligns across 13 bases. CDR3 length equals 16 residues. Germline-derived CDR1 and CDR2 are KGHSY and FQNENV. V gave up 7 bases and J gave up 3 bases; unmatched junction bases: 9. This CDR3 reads CASNSGTSGAIYEQYF. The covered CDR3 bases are TGTGCCAGCAACTCCGGGACTAGCGGGGCAATCTACGAG.

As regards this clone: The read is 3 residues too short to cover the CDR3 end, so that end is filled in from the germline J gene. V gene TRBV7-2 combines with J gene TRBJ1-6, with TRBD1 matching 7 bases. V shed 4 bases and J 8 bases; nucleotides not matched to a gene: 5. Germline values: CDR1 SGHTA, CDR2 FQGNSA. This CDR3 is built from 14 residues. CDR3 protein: CASSSTGSDSPLHF. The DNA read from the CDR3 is TGTGCCAGCAGCTCGACAGGGAGTGATTCACCC.

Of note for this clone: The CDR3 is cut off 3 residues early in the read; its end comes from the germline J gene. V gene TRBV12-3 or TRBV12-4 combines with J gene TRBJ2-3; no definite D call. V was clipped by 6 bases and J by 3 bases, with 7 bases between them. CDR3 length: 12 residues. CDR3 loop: CASRTVTDTQYF. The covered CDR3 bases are TGTGCCAGCAGAACGGTAACAGATACG.

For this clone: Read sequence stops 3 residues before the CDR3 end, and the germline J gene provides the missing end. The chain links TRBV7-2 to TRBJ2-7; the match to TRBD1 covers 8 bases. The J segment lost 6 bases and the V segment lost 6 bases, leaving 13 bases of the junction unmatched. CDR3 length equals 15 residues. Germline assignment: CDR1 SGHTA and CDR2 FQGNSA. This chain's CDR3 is CASSPTDRGIGEQYF. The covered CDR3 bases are TGTGCCAGCAGTCCTACCGACAGGGGAATTGGCGAG.

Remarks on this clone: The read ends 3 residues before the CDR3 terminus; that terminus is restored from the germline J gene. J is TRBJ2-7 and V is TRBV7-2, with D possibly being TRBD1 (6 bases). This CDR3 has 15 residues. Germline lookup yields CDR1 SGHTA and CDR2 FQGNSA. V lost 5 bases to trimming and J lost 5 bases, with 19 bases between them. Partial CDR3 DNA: TGTGCCAGCAGCCAAGTCAGGGGTTCCTTAGACGAG. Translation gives CASSQVRGSLDE. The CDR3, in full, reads CASSQVRGSLDEQYF.

The CDR3 is CASSYTDSMTDGYTF. CDR3 DNA, as far as it was read: TGTGCCAGCAGCTATACCGACAGCATGACAGATGGC. This chain uses TRBV7-8 with TRBJ1-2; TRBD1 is a possible D gene (5 bases). The sequence runs out 3 residues before the end of the CDR3; the remainder is reconstructed from the germline J gene. Germline-derived CDR1 and CDR2 are SGHVS and FQNEAQ. Trimming left V 4 bases short and J 6 bases short, with 18 bases between. This CDR3 has 15 residues.